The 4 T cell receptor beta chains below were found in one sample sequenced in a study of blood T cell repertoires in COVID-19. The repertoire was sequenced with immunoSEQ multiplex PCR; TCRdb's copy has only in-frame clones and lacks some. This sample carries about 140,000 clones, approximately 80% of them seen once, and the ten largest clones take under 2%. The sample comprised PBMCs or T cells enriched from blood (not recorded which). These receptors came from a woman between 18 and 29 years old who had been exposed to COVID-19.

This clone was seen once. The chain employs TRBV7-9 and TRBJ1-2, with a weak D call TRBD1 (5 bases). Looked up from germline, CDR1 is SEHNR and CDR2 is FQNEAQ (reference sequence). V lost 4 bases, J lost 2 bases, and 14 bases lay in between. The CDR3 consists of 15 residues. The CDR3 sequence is CASSSLTGLNYGYTF. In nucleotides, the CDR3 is TGTGCCAGCAGCTCGCTTACAGGTCTCAACTATGGCTACACCTTC.

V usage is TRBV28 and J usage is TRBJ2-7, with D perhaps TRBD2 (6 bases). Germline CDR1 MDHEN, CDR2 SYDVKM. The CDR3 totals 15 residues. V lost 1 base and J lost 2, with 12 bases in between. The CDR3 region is CASSLSGGETYEQYF. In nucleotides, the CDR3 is TGTGCCAGCAGTTTATCCGGCGGGGAAACCTACGAGCAGTACTTC.

The CDR3 is CASSRDRANSPLHF. For the CDR3, the DNA is TGTGCCAGCAGCAGAGACAGGGCTAATTCACCCCTCCACTTT. The V call is TRBV11-2, the J call TRBJ1-6, with TRBD1 matching 7 bases. Germline assignment: CDR1 SGHAT and CDR2 FQNNGV. The CDR3 is 14 amino acids. V lost 5 bases and J lost 6; bases outside the gene matches: 4.

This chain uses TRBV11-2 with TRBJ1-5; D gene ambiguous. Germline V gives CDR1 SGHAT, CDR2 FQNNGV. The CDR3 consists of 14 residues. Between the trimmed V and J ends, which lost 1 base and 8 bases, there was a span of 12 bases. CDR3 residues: CASSLVPSMKPQHF. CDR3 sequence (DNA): TGTGCCAGCAGCTTAGTCCCCTCTATGAAGCCCCAGCATTTT.